This TCR beta chain was identified in a study of early T cells in non-severe SARS-CoV-2 infection. Study overall: Investigators sequenced bulk RNA drawn from unsorted whole blood, and chains remained unpaired.

General observations from the study: A preference for anti-spike CD8 responses marked VDJdb matching, which missed private and CD4 specificities.

Of note for this clonotype: Its antigen is as yet unknown.

The CDR3 spans 14 residues. Germline V lookup: CDR1 MNHEY, CDR2 SVGAGI. Trimming took off 7 bases at V and 2 bases at J, with 14 bases between the two ends. Unique molecular identifiers were affixed to single, distinct cDNA molecules. TCRdb itself ran the 5' RACE reads through MiXCR, one entry per CDR3 protein. The sample has about 68,000 distinct CDR3 sequences, approximately 12% seen once. Sequencing was carried out using whole blood. This clonotype originated in an adult who was a healthcare worker with PCR-confirmed SARS-CoV-2 infection or an uninfected control (not recorded which). The chain employs TRBV6-5 and TRBJ1-2; possibly TRBD1 for D (5 bases). The CDR3 bases are TGTGCCAGCACAAGGCAGGGAATCAACTATGGCTACACCTTC. Protein: CASTRQGINYGYTF.